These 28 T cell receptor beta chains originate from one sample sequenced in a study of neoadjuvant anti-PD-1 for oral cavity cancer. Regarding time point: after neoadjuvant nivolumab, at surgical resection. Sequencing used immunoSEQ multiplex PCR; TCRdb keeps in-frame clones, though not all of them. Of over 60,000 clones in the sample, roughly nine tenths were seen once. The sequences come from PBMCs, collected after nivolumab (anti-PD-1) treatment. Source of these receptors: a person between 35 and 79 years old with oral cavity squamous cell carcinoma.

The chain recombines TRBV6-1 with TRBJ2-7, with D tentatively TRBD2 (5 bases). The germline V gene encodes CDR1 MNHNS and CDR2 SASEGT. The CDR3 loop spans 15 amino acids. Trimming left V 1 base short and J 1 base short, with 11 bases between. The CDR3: CASSEGRTGSYEQYF. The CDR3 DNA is TGTGCCAGCAGTGAAGGTAGGACTGGTTCCTACGAGCAGTACTTC.

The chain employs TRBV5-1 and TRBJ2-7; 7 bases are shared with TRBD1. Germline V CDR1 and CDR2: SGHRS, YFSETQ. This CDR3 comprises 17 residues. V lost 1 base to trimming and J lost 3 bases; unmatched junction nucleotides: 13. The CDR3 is CASSLLTAGTADYEQYF. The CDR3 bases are TGCGCCAGCAGCTTGCTAACAGCCGGGACAGCCGACTACGAGCAGTACTTC.

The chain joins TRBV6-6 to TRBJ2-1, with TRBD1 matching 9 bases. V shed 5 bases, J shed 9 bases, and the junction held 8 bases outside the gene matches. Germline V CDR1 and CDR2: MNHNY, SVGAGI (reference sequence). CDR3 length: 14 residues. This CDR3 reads CASSPGQGTGEQFF. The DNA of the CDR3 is TGTGCCAGCAGTCCGGGACAGGGTACAGGTGAGCAGTTCTTC.

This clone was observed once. CDR3 protein: CASSHSNTEAFF. The CDR3, as DNA: TGCGCCAGCAGTCACTCCAACACTGAAGCTTTCTTT. The rearrangement uses TRBV5-1 and TRBJ1-1, with D hard to call. Germline CDR1 and CDR2: SGHRS and YFSETQ. V was cut by 5 bases and J by 2 bases, with 7 bases left in between. The length of the CDR3 is 12 residues.

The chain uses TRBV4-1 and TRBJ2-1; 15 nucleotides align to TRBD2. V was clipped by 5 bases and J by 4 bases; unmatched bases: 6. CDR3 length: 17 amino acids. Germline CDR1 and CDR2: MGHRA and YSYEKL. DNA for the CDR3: TGCGCCAGCAGCTCCCTGGGACTAGCGGGGGGATACAATGAGCAGTTCTTC. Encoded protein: CASSSLGLAGGYNEQFF.

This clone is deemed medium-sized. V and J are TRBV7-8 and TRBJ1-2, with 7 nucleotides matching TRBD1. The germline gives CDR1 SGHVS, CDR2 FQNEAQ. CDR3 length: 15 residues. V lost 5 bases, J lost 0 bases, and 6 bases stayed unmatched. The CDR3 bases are TGTGCCAGCAGCCACCGGACAGGAGCTAACTATGGCTACACCTTC. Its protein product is CASSHRTGANYGYTF.

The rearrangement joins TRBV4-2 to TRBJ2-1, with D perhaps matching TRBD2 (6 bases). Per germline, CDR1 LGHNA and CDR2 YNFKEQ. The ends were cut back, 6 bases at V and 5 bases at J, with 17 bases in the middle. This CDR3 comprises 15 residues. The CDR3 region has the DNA TGTGCCAGCAGTCCCAGGGAGGCGGCAGACAATGAGCAGTTCTTC. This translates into CASSPREAADNEQFF.

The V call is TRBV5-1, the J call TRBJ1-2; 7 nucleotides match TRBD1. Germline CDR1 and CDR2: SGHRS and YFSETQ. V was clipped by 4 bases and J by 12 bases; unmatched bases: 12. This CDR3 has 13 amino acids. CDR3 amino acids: CASSLPGQPSHTF. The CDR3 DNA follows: TGCGCCAGCAGCCTACCGGGACAGCCATCGCACACCTTC.

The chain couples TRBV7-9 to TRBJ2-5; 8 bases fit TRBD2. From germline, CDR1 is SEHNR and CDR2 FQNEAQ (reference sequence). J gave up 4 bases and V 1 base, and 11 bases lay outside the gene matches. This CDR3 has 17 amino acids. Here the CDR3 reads CASSLGLAGTRGETQYF. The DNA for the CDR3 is TGTGCCAGCAGCTTAGGCCTAGCGGGCACTCGAGGAGAGACCCAGTACTTC.

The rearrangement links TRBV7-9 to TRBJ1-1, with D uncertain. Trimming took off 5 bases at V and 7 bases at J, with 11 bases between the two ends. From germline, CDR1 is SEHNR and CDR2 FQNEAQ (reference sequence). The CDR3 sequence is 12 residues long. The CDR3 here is CASSNAQLEAFF. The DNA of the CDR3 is TGTGCCAGCAGCAACGCTCAGCTTGAAGCTTTCTTT.

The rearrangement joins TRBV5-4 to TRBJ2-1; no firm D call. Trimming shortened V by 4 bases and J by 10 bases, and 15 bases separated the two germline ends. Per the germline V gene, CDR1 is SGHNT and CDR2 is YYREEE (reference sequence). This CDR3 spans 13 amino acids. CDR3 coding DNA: TGTGCCAGCAGCGGTCCCTCCTTGAAGGAGCAGTTCTTC. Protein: CASSGPSLKEQFF.

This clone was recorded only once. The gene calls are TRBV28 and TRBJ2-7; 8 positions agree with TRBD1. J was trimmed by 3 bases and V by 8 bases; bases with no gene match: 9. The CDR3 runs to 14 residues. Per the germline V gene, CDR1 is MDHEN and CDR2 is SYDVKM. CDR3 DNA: TGTGCCAGCTCTGCCCCGGGACAGGACTACGAGCAGTACTTC. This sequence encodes CASSAPGQDYEQYF.

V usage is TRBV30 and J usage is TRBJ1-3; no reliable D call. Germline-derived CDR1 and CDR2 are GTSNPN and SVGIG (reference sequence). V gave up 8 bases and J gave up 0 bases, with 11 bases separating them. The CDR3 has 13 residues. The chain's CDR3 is CASYLSSGNTIYF. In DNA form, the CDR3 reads TGTGCCAGTTATCTAAGCTCTGGAAACACCATATATTTT.

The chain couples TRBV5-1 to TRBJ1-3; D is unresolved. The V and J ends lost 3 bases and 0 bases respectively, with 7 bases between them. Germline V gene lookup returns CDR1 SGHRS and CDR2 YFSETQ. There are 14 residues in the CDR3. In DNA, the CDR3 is TGCGCCAGCAGCTCGGGCCCCTCTGGAAACACCATATATTTT. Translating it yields CASSSGPSGNTIYF.

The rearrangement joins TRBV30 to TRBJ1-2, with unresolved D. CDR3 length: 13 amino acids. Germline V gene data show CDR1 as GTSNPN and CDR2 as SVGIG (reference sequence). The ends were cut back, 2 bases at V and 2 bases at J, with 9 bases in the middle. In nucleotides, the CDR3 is TGTGCCTGGAGTAGGGCAGTAAACTATGGCTACACCTTC. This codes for CAWSRAVNYGYTF.

In DNA, the CDR3 is TGTGCCAGCAGATCTGTTGGGGGGCAGGTAGATACGCAGTATTTT. Amino acids: CASRSVGGQVDTQYF. This chain joins TRBV2 and TRBJ2-3, with D perhaps assigned TRBD1 or TRBD2 (6 bases each). The germline V and J ends were trimmed by 6 bases and 5 bases, with 18 bases remaining between them. In germline, CDR1 is SNHLY, CDR2 FYNNEI. This CDR3 has 15 amino acids.

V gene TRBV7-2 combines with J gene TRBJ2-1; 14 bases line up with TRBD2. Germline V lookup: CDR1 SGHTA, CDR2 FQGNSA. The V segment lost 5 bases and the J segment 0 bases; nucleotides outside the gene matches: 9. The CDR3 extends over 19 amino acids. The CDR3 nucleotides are TGTGCCAGCAGCCGAGTATCCGGGACTAGCGGGAGCTCCTACAATGAGCAGTTCTTC. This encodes CASSRVSGTSGSSYNEQFF.

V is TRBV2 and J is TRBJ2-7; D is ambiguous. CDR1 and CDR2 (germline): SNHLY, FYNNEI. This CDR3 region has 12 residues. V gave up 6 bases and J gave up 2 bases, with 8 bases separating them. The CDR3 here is CASRSEAYEQYF. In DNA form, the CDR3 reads TGTGCCAGCAGGTCAGAGGCCTACGAGCAGTACTTC.

The CDR3 DNA follows: TGCGCCAGCAGCCAAGGGACTAGCGGTTACTCCTACGAGCAGTACTTC. Protein sequence: CASSQGTSGYSYEQYF. The gene calls are TRBV4-1 and TRBJ2-7, with 10 bases that match TRBD2. Trimming cost V 1 base and J 0 bases; bases outside gene matches: 3. Germline values: CDR1 MGHRA, CDR2 YSYEKL. The CDR3 runs 16 residues.

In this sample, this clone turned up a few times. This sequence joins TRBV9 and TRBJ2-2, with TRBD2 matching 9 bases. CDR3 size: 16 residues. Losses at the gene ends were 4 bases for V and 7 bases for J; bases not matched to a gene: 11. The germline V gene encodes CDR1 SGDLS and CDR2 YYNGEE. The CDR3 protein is CASSPRAGGENGELFF. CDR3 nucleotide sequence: TGTGCCAGCAGCCCTCGCGCGGGAGGGGAGAACGGGGAGCTGTTTTTT.

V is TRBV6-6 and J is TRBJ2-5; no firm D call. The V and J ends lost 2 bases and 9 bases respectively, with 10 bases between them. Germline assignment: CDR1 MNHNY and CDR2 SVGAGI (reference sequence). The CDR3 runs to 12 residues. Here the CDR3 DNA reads TGTGCCAGCAGTTACGGCGACCGGGCCCAGTACTTC. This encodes CASSYGDRAQYF.

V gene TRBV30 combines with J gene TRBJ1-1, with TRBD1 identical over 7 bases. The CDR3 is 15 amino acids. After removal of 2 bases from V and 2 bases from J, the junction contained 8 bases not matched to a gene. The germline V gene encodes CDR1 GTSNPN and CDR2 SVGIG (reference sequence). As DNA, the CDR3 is TGTGCCTGGAGTTTATCCGGGACAGTAAACACTGAAGCTTTCTTT. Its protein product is CAWSLSGTVNTEAFF. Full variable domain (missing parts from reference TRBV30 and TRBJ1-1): SQTIHQWPATLVQPVGSPLSLECTVEGTSNPNLYWYRQAAGRGLQLLFYSVGIGQISSEVPQNLSASRPQDRQFILSSKKLLLSDSGFYLCAWSLSGTVNTEAFFGQGTRLTVV.

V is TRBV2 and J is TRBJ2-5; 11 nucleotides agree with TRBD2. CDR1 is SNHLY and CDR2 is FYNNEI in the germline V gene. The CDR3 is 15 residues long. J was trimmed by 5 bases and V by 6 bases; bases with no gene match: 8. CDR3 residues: CASSGLAGPQETQYF. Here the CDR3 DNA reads TGTGCCAGCAGCGGACTAGCGGGCCCCCAGGAGACCCAGTACTTC.

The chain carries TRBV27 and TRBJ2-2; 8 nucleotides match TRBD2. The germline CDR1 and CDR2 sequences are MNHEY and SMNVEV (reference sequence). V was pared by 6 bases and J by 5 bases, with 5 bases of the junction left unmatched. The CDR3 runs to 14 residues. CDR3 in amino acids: CASSLRGDTGELFF. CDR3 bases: TGTGCCAGCAGCCTGCGGGGGGATACCGGGGAGCTGTTTTTT.

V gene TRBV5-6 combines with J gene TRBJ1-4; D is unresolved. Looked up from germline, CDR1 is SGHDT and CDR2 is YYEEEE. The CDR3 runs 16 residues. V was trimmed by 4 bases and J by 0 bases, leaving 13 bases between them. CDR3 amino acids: CASSTIRAATNEKLFF. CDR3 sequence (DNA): TGTGCCAGCAGCACTATTAGGGCAGCAACTAATGAAAAACTGTTTTTT.

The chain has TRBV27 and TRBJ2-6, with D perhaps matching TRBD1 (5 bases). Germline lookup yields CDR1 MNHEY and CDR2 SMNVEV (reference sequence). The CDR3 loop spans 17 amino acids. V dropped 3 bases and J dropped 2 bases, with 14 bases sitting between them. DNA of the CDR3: TGTGCCAGCAGTTTCTTCACAGGATCAGCTGGGGCCAACGTCCTGACTTTC. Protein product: CASSFFTGSAGANVLTF. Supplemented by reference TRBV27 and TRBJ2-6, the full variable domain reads EAQVTQNPRYLITVTGKKLTVTCSQNMNHEYMSWYRQDPGLGLRQIYYSMNVEVTDKGDVPEGYKVSRKEKRNFPLILESPSPNQTSLYFCASSFFTGSAGANVLTFGAGSRLTVL.

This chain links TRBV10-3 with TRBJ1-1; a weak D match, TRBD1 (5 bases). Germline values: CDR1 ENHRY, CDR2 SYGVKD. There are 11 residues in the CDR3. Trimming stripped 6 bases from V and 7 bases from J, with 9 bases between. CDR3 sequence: CAIRGTYEAFF. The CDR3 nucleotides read TGTGCCATCAGGGGGACGTATGAAGCTTTCTTT.

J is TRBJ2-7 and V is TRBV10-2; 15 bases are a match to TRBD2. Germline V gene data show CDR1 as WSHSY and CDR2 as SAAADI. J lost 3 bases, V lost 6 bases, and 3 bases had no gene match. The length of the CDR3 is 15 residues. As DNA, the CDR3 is TGCGCCAGCAGGGCGGGACTAGCGGGAGGCTACGAGCAGTACTTC. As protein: CASRAGLAGGYEQYF.